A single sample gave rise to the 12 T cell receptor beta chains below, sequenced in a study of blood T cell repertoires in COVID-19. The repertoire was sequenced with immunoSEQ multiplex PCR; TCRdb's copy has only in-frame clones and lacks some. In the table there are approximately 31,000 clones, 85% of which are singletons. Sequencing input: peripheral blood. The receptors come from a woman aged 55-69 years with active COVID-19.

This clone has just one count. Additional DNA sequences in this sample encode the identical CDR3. The DNA of the CDR3 is TGCGCCAGCAGCTTATGGGACAGGGGTGGTACTGAAGCTTTCTTT. This gives the protein CASSLWDRGGTEAFF. The gene calls are TRBV5-1 and TRBJ1-1, with 10 bases aligning to TRBD1. The CDR3 sequence is 15 residues long. The germline gives CDR1 SGHRS, CDR2 YFSETQ. The J segment lost 5 bases and the V segment lost 2 bases, leaving 6 bases of the junction unmatched.

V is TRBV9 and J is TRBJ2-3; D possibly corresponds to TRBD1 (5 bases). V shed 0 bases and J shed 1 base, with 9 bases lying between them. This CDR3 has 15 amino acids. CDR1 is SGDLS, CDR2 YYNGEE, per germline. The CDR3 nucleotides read TGTGCCAGCAGCGTAGTCGACAGCCGCACAGATACGCAGTATTTT. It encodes CASSVVDSRTDTQYF.

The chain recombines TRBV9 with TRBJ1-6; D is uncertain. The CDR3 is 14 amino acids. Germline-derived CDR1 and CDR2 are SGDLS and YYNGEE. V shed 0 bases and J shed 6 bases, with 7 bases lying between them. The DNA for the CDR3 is TGTGCCAGCAGCGTAGGACAAGGTAATTCACCCCTCCACTTT. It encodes CASSVGQGNSPLHF.

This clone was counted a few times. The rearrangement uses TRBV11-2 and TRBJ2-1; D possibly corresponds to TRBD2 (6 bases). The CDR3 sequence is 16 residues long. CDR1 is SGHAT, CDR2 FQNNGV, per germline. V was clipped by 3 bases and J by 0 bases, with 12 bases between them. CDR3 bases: TGTGCCAGCAGCTTTTCGGCGGGGACCTCCTACAATGAGCAGTTCTTC. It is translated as CASSFSAGTSYNEQFF.

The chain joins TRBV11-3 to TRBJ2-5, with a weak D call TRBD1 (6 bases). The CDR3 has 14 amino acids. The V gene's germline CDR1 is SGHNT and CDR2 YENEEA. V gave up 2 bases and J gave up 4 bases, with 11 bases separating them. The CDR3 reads CASSLHRDGETQYF. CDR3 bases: TGTGCCAGCAGCTTACACAGGGATGGAGAGACCCAGTACTTC.

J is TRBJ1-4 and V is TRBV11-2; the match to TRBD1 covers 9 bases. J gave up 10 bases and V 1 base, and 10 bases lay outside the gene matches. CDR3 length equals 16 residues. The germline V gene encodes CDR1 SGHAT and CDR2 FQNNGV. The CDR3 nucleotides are TGTGCCAGCAGCTTAGTTGTCGGACAGGGGATGGGAAAACTGTTTTTT. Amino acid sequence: CASSLVVGQGMGKLFF.

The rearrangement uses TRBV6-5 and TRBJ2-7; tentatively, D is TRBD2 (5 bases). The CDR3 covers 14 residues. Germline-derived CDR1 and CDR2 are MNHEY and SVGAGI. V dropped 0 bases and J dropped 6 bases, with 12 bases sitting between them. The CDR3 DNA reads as TGTGCCAGCAGTTACTCCATATTTGAGGGCGAGCAGTACTTC. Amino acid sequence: CASSYSIFEGEQYF.

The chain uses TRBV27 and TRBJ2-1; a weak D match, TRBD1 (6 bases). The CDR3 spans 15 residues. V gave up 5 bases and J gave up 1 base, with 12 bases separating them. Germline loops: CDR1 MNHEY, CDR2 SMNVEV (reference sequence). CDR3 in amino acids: CASSQFQGSYNEQFF. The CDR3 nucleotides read TGTGCCAGCAGTCAGTTCCAGGGGTCCTACAATGAGCAGTTCTTC.

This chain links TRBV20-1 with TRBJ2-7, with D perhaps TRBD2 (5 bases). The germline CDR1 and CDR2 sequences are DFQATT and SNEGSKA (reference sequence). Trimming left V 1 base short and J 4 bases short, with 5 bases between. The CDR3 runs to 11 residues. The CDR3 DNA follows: TGCAGTGCTAGAGGAGGGTACGAGCAGTACTTC. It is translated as CSARGGYEQYF.

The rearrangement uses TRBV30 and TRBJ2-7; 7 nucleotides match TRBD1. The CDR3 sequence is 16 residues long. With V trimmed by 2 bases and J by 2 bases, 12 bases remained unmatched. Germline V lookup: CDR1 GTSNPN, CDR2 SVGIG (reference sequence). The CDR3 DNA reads TGTGCCTGGAGTCCGTCCGTGGGACAGAGGCCCTACGAGCAGTACTTC. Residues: CAWSPSVGQRPYEQYF.

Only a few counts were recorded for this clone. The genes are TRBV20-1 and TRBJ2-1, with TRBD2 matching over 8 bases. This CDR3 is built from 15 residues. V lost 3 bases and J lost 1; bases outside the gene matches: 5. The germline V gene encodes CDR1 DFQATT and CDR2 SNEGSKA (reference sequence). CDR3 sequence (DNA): TGCAGTGCTAGTCCTAGCGGGCCTTCCTACAATGAGCAGTTCTTC. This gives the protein CSASPSGPSYNEQFF.

The CDR3 region has the DNA TGTGCCACCAGCGCGGTACGGGGGGGCGGGCAGTACTTC. Protein product: CATSAVRGGGQYF. V and J are TRBV15 and TRBJ2-7, with 8 positions matching TRBD2. Germline values: CDR1 LNHNV, CDR2 YYDKDF (reference sequence). This CDR3 has 13 amino acids. Trimming at V came to 5 bases and at J to 9 bases, leaving 9 bases not matched to a gene.